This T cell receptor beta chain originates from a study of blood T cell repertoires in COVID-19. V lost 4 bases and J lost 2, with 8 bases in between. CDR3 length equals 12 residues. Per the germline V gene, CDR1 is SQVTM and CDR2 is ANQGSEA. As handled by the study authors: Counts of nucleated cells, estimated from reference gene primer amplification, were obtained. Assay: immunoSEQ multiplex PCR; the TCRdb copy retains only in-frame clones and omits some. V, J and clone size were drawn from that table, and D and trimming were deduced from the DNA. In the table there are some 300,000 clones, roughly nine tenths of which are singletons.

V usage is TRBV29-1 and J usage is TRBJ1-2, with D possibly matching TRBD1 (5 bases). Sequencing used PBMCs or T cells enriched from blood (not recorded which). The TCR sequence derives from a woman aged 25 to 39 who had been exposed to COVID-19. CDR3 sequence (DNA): TGCAGCGTTGGGACACAAAACTATGGCTACACCTTC. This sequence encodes CSVGTQNYGYTF. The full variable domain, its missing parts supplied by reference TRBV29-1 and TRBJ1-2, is SAVISQKPSRDICQRGTSLTIQCQVDSQVTMMFWYRQQPGQSLTLIATANQGSEATYESGFVIDKFPISRPNLTFSTLTVSNMSPEDSSIYLCSVGTQNYGYTFGSGTRLTVV.